The 15 T cell receptor beta chains presented below share a single source sample, sequenced in a study of T cells in tumors after PD-1 blockade. Only in-frame clones appear in the TCRdb table, and some are missing; sequencing was by immunoSEQ multiplex PCR. In the table there are around 46,000 clones, roughly 73% of which are singletons. The sample here was PBMCs, taken before anti-PD-1 treatment. Receptors were obtained from a human donor with basal cell carcinoma.

This chain links TRBV5-1 with TRBJ2-5; 10 nucleotides agree with TRBD1. Germline V gene data show CDR1 as SGHRS and CDR2 as YFSETQ. CDR3 length equals 18 residues. V gave up 4 bases and J gave up 7 bases; unmatched junction bases: 19. CDR3 residues: CASSRFQLPGTGDGTQYF. The CDR3 DNA follows: TGCGCCAGCAGCCGTTTCCAACTACCCGGGACAGGGGACGGGACCCAGTACTTC. The full variable domain, rest sourced from reference TRBV5-1 and TRBJ2-5, is KAGVTQTPRYLIKTRGQQVTLSCSPISGHRSVSWYQQTPGQGLQFLFEYFSETQRNKGNFPGRFSGRQFSNSRSEMNVSTLELGDSALYLCASSRFQLPGTGDGTQYFGPGTRLLVL.

The chain joins TRBV14 to TRBJ2-6, with 7 nucleotides matching TRBD1. V lost 1 base to trimming and J lost 3 bases; unmatched junction nucleotides: 0. This CDR3 contains 15 residues. Germline V gene sequence: CDR1 SGHDN, CDR2 FVKESK. CDR3 loop: CASSQGTGGANVLTF. As DNA, the CDR3 is TGTGCCAGCAGCCAAGGGACAGGTGGGGCCAACGTCCTGACTTTC.

The genes are TRBV10-1 and TRBJ2-7; tentatively, D is TRBD1 or TRBD2 (5 bases each). Trimming shortened V by 8 bases and J by 2 bases, and 10 bases separated the two germline ends. The CDR3 is 12 residues long. Germline CDR1 reads WNHNN; CDR2 reads SYGVQD (reference sequence). CDR3 sequence (DNA): TGCGCCAGCTCCCGGGACGCCTACGAGCAGTACTTC. Its protein is CASSRDAYEQYF.

The CDR3 nucleotides read TGTGCCAGTGCCGCGGGACGGACGAACACTGAAGCTTTCTTT. This gives the protein CASAAGRTNTEAFF. V is TRBV19 and J is TRBJ1-1, with a weak D call TRBD1 (5 bases). CDR1 and CDR2 from the germline V gene are LNHDA and SQIVND (reference sequence). This CDR3 has 14 residues. The V end was cut by 8 bases, the J end by 1 base, with 14 bases between.

The chain couples TRBV6-1 to TRBJ1-6, with TRBD1 identical over 8 bases. J was trimmed by 7 bases and V by 4 bases; bases with no gene match: 9. Germline V gene sequence: CDR1 MNHNS, CDR2 SASEGT. This CDR3 is 16 amino acids long. As DNA, the CDR3 is TGTGCCAGCAGTGTACGGACAGGGAACTCCAATTCACCCCTCCACTTT. Amino acid sequence: CASSVRTGNSNSPLHF.

In DNA, the CDR3 is TGCGCCAGCAGCCAAGAGGTACAAGGCAGGCGCAATCAGCCCCAGCATTTT. Amino acids: CASSQEVQGRRNQPQHF. The chain is built from TRBV4-1 and TRBJ1-5, with unresolved D. Germline V CDR1 and CDR2: MGHRA, YSYEKL. CDR3 length: 17 residues. V lost 0 bases to trimming and J lost 2 bases, with 14 bases between them.

V is TRBV7-6 and J is TRBJ2-5; possibly TRBD1 or TRBD2 for D (5 bases each). CDR3 length: 14 amino acids. Germline V gene data show CDR1 as SGHVS and CDR2 as FNYEAQ. Trimming removed 5 bases at V and 3 bases at J, with 13 bases between. This CDR3 is CASSATGAKETQYF. The CDR3 DNA reads as TGTGCCAGCAGCGCAACCGGGGCAAAAGAGACCCAGTACTTC.

This chain links TRBV5-1 with TRBJ2-3, with 12 bases that match TRBD2. This CDR3 spans 17 amino acids. Trimming at V came to 3 bases and at J to 4 bases, leaving 9 bases not matched to a gene. The V gene's germline CDR1 is SGHRS and CDR2 YFSETQ. The CDR3 coding sequence is TGCGCCAGCAGCTCCACCGGCCTAGCGGGAGGGGCAGATACGCAGTATTTT. Translating gives CASSSTGLAGGADTQYF.

This clone has ten or more counts. This chain uses TRBV18 with TRBJ1-6; D not certain. The germline gives CDR1 KGHSH, CDR2 LQKENI. There are 15 residues in the CDR3. The V and J ends lost 5 bases and 7 bases respectively, with 15 bases between them. This CDR3 reads CASSSGPNNNSPLHF. The CDR3 DNA follows: TGTGCCAGCTCATCTGGACCGAATAACAATTCACCCCTCCACTTT.

This clone was seen only a few times. The chain employs TRBV19 and TRBJ1-5; D call uncertain. The CDR3 is 14 residues long. Germline assignment: CDR1 LNHDA and CDR2 SQIVND (reference sequence). Trimming took 6 bases from V and 4 from J, leaving 13 bases between them. The CDR3 DNA sequence: TGTGCCAGTAGCGCAGACGTTGGGAATCAGCCCCAGCATTTT. Translating gives CASSADVGNQPQHF.

J is TRBJ2-7 and V is TRBV5-4; TRBD1 might be the D (5 bases). The germline CDR1 and CDR2 sequences are SGHNT and YYREEE (reference sequence). CDR3 size: 14 residues. The V and J ends lost 2 bases and 2 bases respectively, with 11 bases between them. The CDR3 DNA sequence: TGTGCCAGCAGCTTTTTTCCAGGGACCTACGAGCAGTACTTC. Translating it yields CASSFFPGTYEQYF.

This chain links TRBV5-1 with TRBJ1-3; D uncertain. The CDR3 runs to 15 residues. The ends were cut back, 0 bases at V and 1 base at J, with 8 bases in the middle. Germline V gives CDR1 SGHRS, CDR2 YFSETQ. This CDR3 reads CASSLGSGSGNTIYF. The CDR3 DNA is TGCGCCAGCAGCTTGGGCTCCGGGTCTGGAAACACCATATATTTT.

The chain joins TRBV7-8 to TRBJ2-2; TRBD2 aligns across 12 bases. V lost 6 bases and J lost 4; bases outside the gene matches: 6. The CDR3 has 16 amino acids. CDR1 and CDR2 from the germline V gene are SGHVS and FQNEAQ. The CDR3 here is CASSRTSGIITGELFF. The CDR3, as DNA: TGTGCCAGCAGTCGGACTAGCGGGATAATCACCGGGGAGCTGTTTTTT.

The genes are TRBV29-1 and TRBJ2-2; 11 nucleotides align to TRBD1. V was pared by 7 bases and J by 5 bases, with 3 bases of the junction left unmatched. The germline V gene has CDR1 SQVTM and CDR2 ANQGSEA. The CDR3 sequence is 13 residues long. The CDR3 bases are TGCAGCGGGGACAGGGGGGGAACCGGGGAGCTGTTTTTT. This codes for CSGDRGGTGELFF.

This clone was detected only once. The V and J genes are TRBV3-1 (or the pseudogene TRBV3-2) and TRBJ2-4; D tentatively fits TRBD1 or TRBD2 (6 bases each). From germline, CDR1 is LGHDT and CDR2 YNNKEL (reference sequence). The CDR3 is 16 amino acids. V lost 2 bases to trimming and J lost 1 base, with 12 bases between them. Here the CDR3 reads CASSQPGASAKNIQYF. The CDR3 bases are TGTGCCAGCAGCCAACCGGGGGCTTCGGCCAAAAACATTCAGTACTTC.